The subject of this entry is one T cell receptor beta chain. This clone was recorded a few times. Its antigen has not been determined. Base qualities are not recorded, but no much larger clone differs from it by a single base. Library generation was performed with the immunoSEQ multiplex PCR assay. TCRdb's version of the immuneACCESS table is confined to in-frame rearrangements and falls short of the full clone set. An unresolved V gene accounts for under half of the shortfall where checked; the remainder is of unknown origin. A total of about 98,000 clones appear in this sample, approximately 80% of them only once. The ten top clones hold about 10% of the sample. These data belong to a study of control samples from healthy donors and cancer patients (dated by TCRdb to the early 2020s). CDR1 is given as KGHSH and CDR2 as LQKENI, both from the germline V gene. Inclusive of the bounding cysteine and phenylalanine, the CDR3 is 14 residues long. CDR3 DNA is the only sequence kept; it has 42 bases, read in frame from the first base. V trim: 1 base; J trim: 5 bases; unmatched bases: 3.

The rearrangement combines TRBV18 with TRBJ1-1; TRBD1 agrees with 8 junctional bases. The sequencing sample was made of blood. This receptor was taken from a woman aged 25-40 years in good health. The DNA sequence reads TGTGCCAGCTCACCACGACAGGGGAAGACTGAAGCTTTCTTT. Its protein is CASSPRQGKTEAFF.